Presented here are 20 T cell receptor beta chains from one specimen sequenced in a study of blood T cell repertoires in COVID-19 (TCRdb year 2020). Library generation was performed with the immunoSEQ multiplex PCR assay. Held by TCRdb, this immuneACCESS table contains in-frame sequences only and omits some clones. Under half of the omission traces to an unresolved V gene where checked; the cause of the rest is unknown. This sample has around 92,000 clones in its table, and roughly 86% of those were observed once. 13% of the sample goes to the ten largest clones. Source material: peripheral blood. All receptors derive from a woman in her fifties or sixties in a cohort sampled during active or convalescent COVID-19.

The chain carries TRBV9 and TRBJ1-1, with D hard to call. Germline V lookup: CDR1 SGDLS, CDR2 YYNGEE. V was shortened by 0 bases and J by 8 bases, with 11 bases between the two germline ends. This CDR3 region has 13 residues. This CDR3 reads CASSVATGSEAFF. In nucleotides, the CDR3 is TGTGCCAGCAGCGTAGCTACCGGTTCCGAAGCTTTCTTT. The whole variable domain, remainder taken from reference TRBV9 and TRBJ1-1, is DSGVTQTPKHLITATGQRVTLRCSPRSGDLSVYWYQQSLDQGLQFLIQYYNGEERAKGNILERFSAQQFPDLHSELNLSSLELGDSALYFCASSVATGSEAFFGQGTRLTVV.

J is TRBJ1-1 and V is TRBV7-6; 9 bases align to TRBD1. Germline CDR1 is SGHVS and CDR2 is FNYEAQ. The CDR3 is made up of 19 amino acids. Trimming took 5 bases from V and 4 from J; bases not matched to a gene: 20. The CDR3 spells CASSPSTGTGPTPSTEAFF. The CDR3 coding sequence is TGTGCCAGCAGCCCCTCGACCGGGACAGGGCCAACACCGAGCACTGAAGCTTTCTTT.

V gene TRBV3-1 (or the pseudogene TRBV3-2) combines with J gene TRBJ2-1; no clear D gene. The CDR3 covers 16 residues. CDR1 is LGHDT and CDR2 is YNNKEL in the germline V gene (reference sequence). The germline V and J ends were trimmed by 0 bases and 7 bases, with 16 bases remaining between them. The CDR3 spells CASSQDYSTLGNEQFF. The DNA of the CDR3 is TGTGCCAGCAGCCAAGATTATAGCACTCTTGGGAATGAGCAGTTCTTC.

The chain employs TRBV28 and TRBJ1-2; TRBD1 matches at 10 bases. This CDR3 has 15 amino acids. V shed 4 bases, J shed 6 bases, and the junction held 8 bases outside the gene matches. Per germline, CDR1 MDHEN and CDR2 SYDVKM. The CDR3 protein is CASSSPDRGRDGYTF. The CDR3 DNA is TGTGCCAGCAGTTCCCCAGACAGGGGGCGAGATGGCTACACCTTC.

The chain is built from TRBV3-1 (or the pseudogene TRBV3-2) and TRBJ1-3; no reliable D call. V was cut by 3 bases and J by 0 bases, with 9 bases left in between. The CDR3 has 15 amino acids. In germline, CDR1 is LGHDT, CDR2 YNNKEL (reference sequence). CDR3 sequence (DNA): TGTGCCAGCAGCCAGAGTTTTCGCTCTGGAAACACCATATATTTT. As protein: CASSQSFRSGNTIYF.

The chain combines TRBV18 with TRBJ1-1; TRBD1 might be the D (5 bases). Germline lookup yields CDR1 KGHSH and CDR2 LQKENI. The V and J ends lost 3 bases and 2 bases respectively, with 13 bases between them. The CDR3 extends over 15 amino acids. The CDR3 DNA sequence: TGTGCCAGCTCACCCCACGGGGGAGTCAACACTGAAGCTTTCTTT. This sequence encodes CASSPHGGVNTEAFF.

The chain uses TRBV24-1 and TRBJ2-1; 11 nucleotides line up with TRBD2. Germline CDR1 KGHDR, CDR2 SFDVKD. The length of the CDR3 is 17 residues. Trimming removed 4 bases from V and 5 bases from J; junction bases left unmatched: 9. CDR3 loop: CATSETSGTVPNNEQFF. In DNA, the CDR3 is TGTGCCACCAGTGAGACTAGCGGGACTGTCCCCAACAATGAGCAGTTCTTC.

The genes are TRBV10-2 and TRBJ1-2; 11 bases map to TRBD1. Germline V gene lookup returns CDR1 WSHSY and CDR2 SAAADI. V dropped 4 bases and J dropped 2; count of bases not matched to a gene: 6. This CDR3 region has 16 residues. CDR3 in amino acids: CASSAGQGVRNYGYTF. CDR3 bases: TGCGCCAGCAGTGCGGGACAGGGGGTGAGGAACTATGGCTACACCTTC.

The V call is TRBV5-1, the J call TRBJ2-7; the match to TRBD2 covers 7 bases. This CDR3 is 14 amino acids long. Germline V gives CDR1 SGHRS, CDR2 YFSETQ. With V trimmed by 0 bases and J by 6 bases, 6 bases remained unmatched. In DNA, the CDR3 is TGCGCCAGCAGCTTGGAGGGCGGGAGATTCGAGCAGTACTTC. Translated: CASSLEGGRFEQYF.

This chain joins TRBV27 and TRBJ2-4; tentatively, D is TRBD2 (6 bases). This CDR3 contains 13 residues. V lost 7 bases, J lost 7 bases, and 14 bases lay in between. The germline gives CDR1 MNHEY, CDR2 SMNVEV (reference sequence). The CDR3: CASTGAPENIQYF. The CDR3 bases are TGTGCCAGCACGGGAGCCCCCGAGAACATTCAGTACTTC.

V usage is TRBV27 and J usage is TRBJ2-5; TRBD1 is a possible D gene (6 bases). Germline loops: CDR1 MNHEY, CDR2 SMNVEV (reference sequence). V was trimmed by 3 bases and J by 4 bases, leaving 15 bases between them. This CDR3 has 15 residues. As DNA, the CDR3 is TGTGCCAGCAGTTTGGGTAGGGGGTTAACAGAGACCCAGTACTTC. As protein: CASSLGRGLTETQYF.

The rearrangement links TRBV24-1 to TRBJ1-1; D unclear. CDR1 is KGHDR and CDR2 is SFDVKD in the germline V gene. CDR3 length: 13 residues. V lost 1 base to trimming and J lost 3 bases, with 5 bases between them. For the CDR3, the DNA is TGTGCCACCAGTGATTTCAGGCACACTGAAGCTTTCTTT. It is translated as CATSDFRHTEAFF.

The chain links TRBV19 to TRBJ2-2; TRBD1 aligns across 10 bases. J was trimmed by 4 bases and V by 9 bases; bases with no gene match: 5. Looked up from germline, CDR1 is LNHDA and CDR2 is SQIVND (reference sequence). The CDR3 loop spans 14 amino acids. The CDR3 reads CASPGQGSTGELFF. The DNA for the CDR3 is TGTGCCAGCCCGGGACAGGGGTCCACCGGGGAGCTGTTTTTT.

This clone came up once. This chain uses TRBV12-3 or TRBV12-4 with TRBJ1-1; D remains unclear. The V end lost 5 bases, the J end lost 4 bases, and 11 bases lay between the germline ends. The CDR3 covers 13 residues. This CDR3 is CASSPGRRTEAFF. CDR3 in DNA: TGTGCCAGCAGTCCGGGGAGGCGCACTGAAGCTTTCTTT.

The chain carries TRBV11-3 and TRBJ2-1; D possibly corresponds to TRBD2 (6 bases). The germline gives CDR1 SGHNT, CDR2 YENEEA. Trimming stripped 5 bases from V and 8 bases from J, with 13 bases between. The CDR3 consists of 13 residues. The CDR3 sequence: CASSTTRFDEQFF. In DNA form, the CDR3 reads TGTGCCAGCAGCACGACTAGATTCGATGAGCAGTTCTTC.

The V call is TRBV3-1 (or the pseudogene TRBV3-2), the J call TRBJ2-3; 11 nucleotides match TRBD1. J was trimmed by 5 bases and V by 8 bases; bases with no gene match: 21. CDR1 is LGHDT, CDR2 YNNKEL, per germline (reference sequence). The CDR3 contains 19 residues. The CDR3 sequence is CASDRGQGARWEKGDTQYF. CDR3 DNA: TGTGCCAGCGACCGTGGACAGGGGGCGAGGTGGGAGAAGGGAGATACGCAGTATTTT.

The chain's CDR3 is CASSLGRGRRDNSPLHF. CDR3 sequence (DNA): TGTGCCAGCAGCTTAGGCAGGGGGCGACGAGACAATTCACCCCTCCACTTT. This chain links TRBV7-3 with TRBJ1-6; 8 bases fit TRBD1. With 2 bases clipped from V and 7 bases from J, the junction kept 10 bases outside the gene matches. This CDR3 region has 17 residues. Germline V gene data show CDR1 as SGHTA and CDR2 as FQGTGA.

V gene TRBV9 combines with J gene TRBJ1-1; 7 nucleotides match TRBD1. The CDR3 consists of 15 residues. V dropped 0 bases and J dropped 1; count of bases not matched to a gene: 3. From germline, CDR1 is SGDLS and CDR2 YYNGEE. The CDR3 reads CASSVGQGGNTEAFF. The CDR3, as DNA: TGTGCCAGCAGCGTAGGGCAGGGGGGGAACACTGAAGCTTTCTTT.

This chain uses TRBV27 with TRBJ2-5; possibly TRBD2 for D (5 bases). Deletions cut 11 bases from V and 3 bases from J, with 10 bases between. This CDR3 is built from 11 residues. Germline lookup yields CDR1 MNHEY and CDR2 SMNVEV (reference sequence). CDR3 residues: CALPGKETQYF. CDR3 coding DNA: TGTGCCCTTCCGGGGAAAGAGACCCAGTACTTC.

The rearrangement links TRBV5-6 to TRBJ2-2; 13 nucleotides align to TRBD2. CDR3 size: 18 residues. Germline V CDR1 and CDR2: SGHDT, YYEEEE. V was pared by 0 bases and J by 6 bases, with 8 bases of the junction left unmatched. This chain's CDR3 is CASSLAGGLAGVAGELFF. CDR3 nucleotides: TGTGCCAGCAGCTTGGCCGGAGGACTAGCGGGAGTGGCCGGGGAGCTGTTTTTT.